This T cell receptor beta chain stems from a study of pediatric ulcerative colitis. Findings of the study overall: All ulcerative colitis patients, but no controls, carried a couple of rectal clonotypes. Compared with controls, ulcerative colitis showed greater blood-rectum clone sharing.

V was clipped by 4 bases and J by 0 bases, with 19 bases between them. Germline V gives CDR1 KGHSH, CDR2 LQKENI. The CDR3 spans 18 residues. This clone was observed a single time. Antigen specificity is unknown. Sequencing depth was up to 500,000 reads per sample. Produced via immunoSEQ multiplex PCR; TCRdb's table is partial and in-frame only. The sample lists under 70,000 clones; 85% to 90% were seen once. V is TRBV18 and J is TRBJ2-1; the D gene is possibly TRBD1 (6 bases). This TCR derives from a boy aged 5-17 years who was a control in a study of pediatric ulcerative colitis. The material sequenced was blood. The chain's CDR3 is CASSLLEQGRFSYNEQFF. DNA for the CDR3: TGTGCCAGCTCACTTTTGGAACAGGGCAGATTCTCCTACAATGAGCAGTTCTTC.